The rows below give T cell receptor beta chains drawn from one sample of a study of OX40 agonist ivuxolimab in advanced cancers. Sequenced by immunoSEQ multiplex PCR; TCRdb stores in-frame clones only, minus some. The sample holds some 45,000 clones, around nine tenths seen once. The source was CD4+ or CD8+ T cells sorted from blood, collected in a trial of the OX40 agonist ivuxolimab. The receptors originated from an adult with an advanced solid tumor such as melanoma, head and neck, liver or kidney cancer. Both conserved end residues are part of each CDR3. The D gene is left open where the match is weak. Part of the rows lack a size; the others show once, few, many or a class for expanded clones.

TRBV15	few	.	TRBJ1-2	CATSREEVNYGYTF	TGTGCCACCAGCAGAGAGGAAGTCAACTATGGCTACACCTTC
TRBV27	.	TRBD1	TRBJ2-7	CASSGRDRGAYEQYF	TGTGCCAGCAGCGGCCGGGACAGGGGAGCCTACGAGCAGTACTTC
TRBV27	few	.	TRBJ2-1	CASSLSYHRKNNEQFF	TGTGCCAGCAGTTTATCGTATCACAGGAAGAACAATGAGCAGTTCTTC
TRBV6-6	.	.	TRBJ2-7	CASSYSPTYEQYF	TGTGCCAGCAGTTATTCCCCAACCTACGAGCAGTACTTC
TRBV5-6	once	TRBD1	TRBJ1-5	CASSFDGKGGQGDQPQHF	TGTGCCAGCAGCTTCGACGGGAAGGGGGGACAGGGGGACCAGCCCCAGCATTTT
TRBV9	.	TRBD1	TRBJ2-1	CASSVEDREGLGYNEQFF	TGTGCCAGCAGCGTAGAGGACAGGGAAGGACTGGGATACAATGAGCAGTTCTTC
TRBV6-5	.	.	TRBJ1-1	CASSYHRAWTGEAFF	TGTGCCAGCAGTTACCACAGGGCGTGGACGGGTGAAGCTTTCTTT
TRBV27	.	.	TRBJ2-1	CASSPPNRGGEQFF	TGTGCCAGCAGTCCTCCCAACAGGGGAGGGGAGCAGTTCTTC
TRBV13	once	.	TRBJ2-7	CASSSSDTYEQYF	TGTGCCAGCAGCTCATCGGACACCTACGAGCAGTACTTC
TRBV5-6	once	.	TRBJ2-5	CASSFGTETQYF	TGTGCCAGCAGCTTCGGTACGGAGACCCAGTACTTC
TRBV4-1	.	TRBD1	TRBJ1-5	CASSQDREEPQHF	TGCGCCAGCAGCCAGGACAGGGAGGAGCCCCAGCATTTT
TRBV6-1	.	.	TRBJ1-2	CASSPELTDYGYTF	TGTGCCAGCAGCCCTGAGCTAACCGACTATGGCTACACCTTC
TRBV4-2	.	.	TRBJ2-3	CASSQESSGGLGDTQYF	TGTGCCAGCAGCCAAGAATCTAGTGGGGGCCTCGGCGATACGCAGTATTTT
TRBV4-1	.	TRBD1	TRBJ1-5	CASSQDGTGDQPQHF	TGCGCCAGCAGCCAAGATGGGACAGGGGATCAGCCCCAGCATTTT
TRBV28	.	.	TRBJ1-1	CASSDHEAFF	TGTGCCAGCAGCGACCATGAAGCTTTCTTT
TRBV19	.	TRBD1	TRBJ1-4	CASSISPQGGDEKLFF	TGTGCCAGTAGTATATCCCCCCAGGGGGGGGACGAAAAACTGTTTTTT
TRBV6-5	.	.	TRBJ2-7	CASSYQRTGRDEQYF	TGTGCCAGCAGTTATCAACGGACAGGGAGGGACGAGCAGTACTTC
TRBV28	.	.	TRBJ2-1	CASSLGAHNEQFF	TGTGCCAGCAGCCTGGGAGCGCACAATGAGCAGTTCTTC
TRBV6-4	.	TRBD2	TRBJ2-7	CASSDSSGGSPHEQYF	TGTGCCAGCAGTGACTCTAGCGGGGGTAGCCCCCACGAGCAGTACTTC
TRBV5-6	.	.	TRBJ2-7	CASSYPSRGPYEQYF	TGTGCCAGCAGTTACCCTAGCAGGGGCCCATACGAGCAGTACTTC
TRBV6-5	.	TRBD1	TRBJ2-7	CASRTDRAYEQYF	TGTGCCAGCAGAACGGACAGGGCCTACGAGCAGTACTTC
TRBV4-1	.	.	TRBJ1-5	CASSQEGGQPQHF	TGCGCCAGCAGCCAAGAAGGTGGACAGCCCCAGCATTTT
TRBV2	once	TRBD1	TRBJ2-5	CASTEPRGRIQETQYF	TGTGCCAGCACCGAACCTAGGGGGCGGATCCAAGAGACCCAGTACTTC
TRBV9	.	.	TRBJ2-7	CASSLREIPYEQYF	TGTGCCAGCAGCCTCAGGGAAATCCCCTACGAGCAGTACTTC
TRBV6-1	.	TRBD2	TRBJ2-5	CASSEDLLLAGAEETQYF	TGTGCCAGCAGTGAAGATCTTTTGCTAGCGGGGGCGGAAGAGACCCAGTACTTC